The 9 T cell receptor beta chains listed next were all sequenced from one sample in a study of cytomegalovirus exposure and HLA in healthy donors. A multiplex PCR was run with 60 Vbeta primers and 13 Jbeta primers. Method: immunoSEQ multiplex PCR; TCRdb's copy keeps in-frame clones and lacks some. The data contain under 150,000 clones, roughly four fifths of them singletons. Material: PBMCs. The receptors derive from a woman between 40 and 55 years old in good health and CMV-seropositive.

DNA for the CDR3: TGTGCCAGCAGCCCACGCCGGGGGGTAGCGAACACTGAAGCTTTCTTT. It encodes CASSPRRGVANTEAFF. The chain employs TRBV7-8 and TRBJ1-1; perhaps TRBD1 as D (5 bases). The CDR3 totals 16 residues. Trimming took 5 bases from V and 1 from J, leaving 17 bases between them. Germline V lookup: CDR1 SGHVS, CDR2 FQNEAQ.

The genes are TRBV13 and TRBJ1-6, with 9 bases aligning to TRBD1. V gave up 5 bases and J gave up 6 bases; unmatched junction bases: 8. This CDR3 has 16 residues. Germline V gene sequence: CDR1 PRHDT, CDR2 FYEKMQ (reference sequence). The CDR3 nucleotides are TGTGCCAGCAGCCCTAGGGGGACAGGGCCTAATTCACCCCTCCACTTT. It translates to CASSPRGTGPNSPLHF.

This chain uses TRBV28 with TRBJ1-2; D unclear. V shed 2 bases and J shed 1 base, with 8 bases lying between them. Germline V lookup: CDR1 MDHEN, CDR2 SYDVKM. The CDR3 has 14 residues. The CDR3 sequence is CASSLGDNNYGYTF. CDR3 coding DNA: TGTGCCAGCAGTTTAGGCGACAATAACTATGGCTACACCTTC.

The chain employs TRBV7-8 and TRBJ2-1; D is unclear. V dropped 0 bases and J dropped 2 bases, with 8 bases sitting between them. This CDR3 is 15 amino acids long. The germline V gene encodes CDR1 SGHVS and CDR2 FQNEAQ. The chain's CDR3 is CASSLAAYPYNEQFF. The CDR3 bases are TGTGCCAGCAGCTTAGCCGCGTATCCCTACAATGAGCAGTTCTTC. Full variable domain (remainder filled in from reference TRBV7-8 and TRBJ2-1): GAGVSQSPRYKVAKRGQDVALRCDPISGHVSLFWYQQALGQGPEFLTYFQNEAQLDKSGLPSDRFFAERPEGSVSTLKIQRTQQEDSAVYLCASSLAAYPYNEQFFGPGTRLTVL.

The CDR3 region is CASSSTPTANEKLFF. Written as DNA, the CDR3 is TGTGCCAGCAGCTCAACCCCGACAGCGAATGAAAAACTGTTTTTT. The chain is built from TRBV5-6 and TRBJ1-4, with D perhaps TRBD1 (5 bases). Germline lookup yields CDR1 SGHDT and CDR2 YYEEEE. V was clipped by 3 bases and J by 5 bases, with 14 bases between them. This CDR3 has 15 residues. The full variable domain, its missing parts supplied by reference TRBV5-6 and TRBJ1-4, is DAGVTQSPTHLIKTRGQQVTLRCSPKSGHDTVSWYQQALGQGPQFIFQYYEEEERQRGNFPDRFSGHQFPNYSSELNVNALLLGDSALYLCASSSTPTANEKLFFGSGTQLSVL.

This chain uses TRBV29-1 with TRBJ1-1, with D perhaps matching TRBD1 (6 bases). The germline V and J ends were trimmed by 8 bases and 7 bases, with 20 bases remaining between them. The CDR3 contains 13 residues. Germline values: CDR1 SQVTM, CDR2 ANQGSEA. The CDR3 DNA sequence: TGCAGCTCGAAGGGGGACGGCCTAGGTGAAGCTTTCTTT. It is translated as CSSKGDGLGEAFF.

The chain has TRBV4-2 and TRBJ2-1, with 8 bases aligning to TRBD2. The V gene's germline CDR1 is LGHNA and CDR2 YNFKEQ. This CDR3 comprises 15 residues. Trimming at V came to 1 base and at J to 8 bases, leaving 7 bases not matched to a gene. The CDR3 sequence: CASSQGVTSVDEQFF. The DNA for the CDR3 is TGTGCCAGCAGCCAAGGGGTGACTAGCGTGGATGAGCAGTTCTTC.

The CDR3 is CASTNGVGGRNEQFF. CDR3 sequence (DNA): TGTGCCAGCACTAACGGGGTGGGAGGCCGGAATGAGCAGTTCTTC. The chain links TRBV6-5 to TRBJ2-1; a weak D match, TRBD2 (6 bases). CDR1 and CDR2 from the germline V gene are MNHEY and SVGAGI. The length of the CDR3 is 15 residues. Between the trimmed V and J ends, which lost 7 bases and 7 bases, there was a span of 20 bases.

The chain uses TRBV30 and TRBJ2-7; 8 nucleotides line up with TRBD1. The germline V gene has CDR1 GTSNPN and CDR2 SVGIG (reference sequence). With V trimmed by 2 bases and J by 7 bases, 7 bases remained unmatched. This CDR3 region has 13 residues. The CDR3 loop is CAWSRDRGGEQYF. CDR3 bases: TGTGCCTGGAGTCGTGACAGGGGTGGAGAGCAGTACTTC.